Listed here are 20 T cell receptor beta chains from one sample, sequenced in a study of cytomegalovirus exposure and HLA in healthy donors (dated by TCRdb to 2015 to 2018). Preparation of the library involved the immunoSEQ multiplex PCR assay. A mixture of 60 forward primers for TCR Vbeta segments and 13 reverse primers for TCR Jbeta segments was used in the multiplex PCR. TCRdb stores this immuneACCESS table with in-frame sequences only. Part of the clones is absent; in the studies checked, under half of the shortfall reflects unresolved V genes, and no reason is known for the rest. Counted in this sample were some 180,000 clones; about three quarters of them appeared once. Approximately 3.7% of the sample belongs to the ten largest clones. Sequenced material: PBMCs. All receptors derive from a woman in her fifties or sixties in good health and CMV-seropositive.

The chain has TRBV6-5 and TRBJ2-2; TRBD1 matches 11 bases. The CDR3 spans 14 residues. With 7 bases clipped from V and 6 bases from J, the junction kept 4 bases outside the gene matches. Germline CDR1 is MNHEY and CDR2 is SVGAGI. CDR3 loop: CASTGQGAAGELFF. As DNA, the CDR3 is TGTGCCAGCACTGGACAGGGGGCTGCCGGGGAGCTGTTTTTT.

This clone came up a few times. Other DNA sequences within the sample encode an identical CDR3. The chain employs TRBV29-1 and TRBJ1-1; 8 bases align to TRBD1. CDR1 is SQVTM and CDR2 is ANQGSEA in the germline V gene. The CDR3 loop spans 13 amino acids. V lost 6 bases, J lost 2 bases, and 5 bases stayed unmatched. CDR3 in amino acids: CSVLGQDNTEAFF. CDR3 bases: TGCAGCGTGTTGGGACAGGATAACACTGAAGCTTTCTTT.

This sequence joins TRBV9 and TRBJ1-3; D unresolved. V was pared by 4 bases and J by 7 bases, with 18 bases between. The CDR3 extends over 15 amino acids. Germline V gene sequence: CDR1 SGDLS, CDR2 YYNGEE. CDR3 region: CASSPGVGRINTIYF. Here the CDR3 DNA reads TGTGCCAGCAGCCCTGGCGTTGGGAGGATTAACACCATATATTTT.

CDR3 sequence: CASSPRTGGLLNEKLFF. CDR3 bases: TGTGCCAGCTCACCCAGGACAGGGGGCCTCCTCAATGAAAAACTGTTTTTT. V usage is TRBV18 and J usage is TRBJ1-4, with TRBD1 matching over 11 bases. This CDR3 region has 17 residues. With 3 bases clipped from V and 5 bases from J, the junction kept 8 bases outside the gene matches. Germline CDR1 is KGHSH and CDR2 is LQKENI.

The rearrangement joins TRBV5-1 to TRBJ2-1; TRBD2 is a possible D gene (7 bases). CDR3 size: 16 residues. Germline loops: CDR1 SGHRS, CDR2 YFSETQ. V lost 4 bases, J lost 0 bases, and 14 bases lay in between. This CDR3 reads CASSPSGGVSYNEQFF. The CDR3 DNA reads as TGCGCCAGCAGCCCCTCGGGGGGCGTCTCCTACAATGAGCAGTTCTTC.

Points on this clone: The junction shows a germline mismatch at one end, possibly a read error. J is TRBJ2-6 and V is TRBV30, with a possible D match to TRBD1 (5 bases). From germline, CDR1 is GTSNPN and CDR2 SVGIG (reference sequence). CDR3 length equals 20 residues. The chain's CDR3 is CAWSPPWQRSPTSGANGLTF. The CDR3 DNA is TGTGCCTGGAGTCCTCCCTGGCAGCGATCTCCAACCTCTGGGGCCAACGGCCTGACTTTC.

J is TRBJ2-3 and V is TRBV9, with 7 nucleotides matching TRBD2. This CDR3 contains 19 residues. J was trimmed by 5 bases and V by 2 bases; bases with no gene match: 20. Germline CDR1 reads SGDLS; CDR2 reads YYNGEE. The CDR3 spells CASSVSSPPGGKYGDTQYF. The CDR3 nucleotides are TGTGCCAGCAGCGTCTCCTCCCCCCCCGGGGGGAAGTATGGAGATACGCAGTATTTT.

This chain links TRBV6-6 with TRBJ2-5, with a possible D match to TRBD2 (6 bases). V lost 9 bases and J 11 bases, leaving 19 bases between the germline ends. Germline V CDR1 and CDR2: MNHNY, SVGAGI (reference sequence). The length of the CDR3 is 12 residues. CDR3 protein: CASVAGSEEQYF. CDR3 sequence (DNA): TGTGCCAGTGTGGCGGGATCGGAGGAGCAGTACTTC.

This clone appeared a few times. The CDR3 here is CATRYMGSVAEAFF. For the CDR3, the DNA is TGTGCCACTAGATACATGGGTAGTGTCGCTGAAGCTTTCTTT. The rearrangement joins TRBV6-1 to TRBJ1-1; D is unresolved. Trimming shortened V by 10 bases and J by 6 bases, and 21 bases separated the two germline ends. CDR3 length equals 14 residues. Germline CDR1 reads MNHNS; CDR2 reads SASEGT.

The gene calls are TRBV7-6 and TRBJ2-7; 9 bases are shared with TRBD1. Germline CDR1 is SGHVS and CDR2 is FNYEAQ. The CDR3 covers 14 residues. The V and J ends lost 3 bases and 3 bases, in that order; junction bases with no gene match: 3. Here the CDR3 reads CASSLGQGGYEQYF. The DNA of the CDR3 is TGTGCCAGCAGCTTGGGACAGGGTGGCTACGAGCAGTACTTC.

The count of this clone is one. The V and J genes are TRBV29-1 and TRBJ1-1; a possible D gene is TRBD1 (6 bases). The CDR3 runs to 15 residues. CDR1 SQVTM and CDR2 ANQGSEA come from the germline V gene. The ends were cut back, 2 bases at V and 0 bases at J, with 13 bases in the middle. CDR3 DNA: TGCAGCGTTGAACCCCCGGACAGCTTGAACACTGAAGCTTTCTTT. Protein product: CSVEPPDSLNTEAFF.

This chain links TRBV2 with TRBJ1-2; no clear D gene. CDR1 and CDR2 from the germline V gene are SNHLY and FYNNEI. The CDR3 is 13 residues long. V lost 4 bases and J 4 bases, leaving 10 bases between the germline ends. CDR3 protein: CASSGRSSYGYTF. The CDR3 nucleotides read TGTGCCAGCAGTGGTAGGAGCAGCTATGGCTACACCTTC.

The rearrangement uses TRBV6-5 and TRBJ2-1; D might be TRBD1 (5 bases). The CDR3 is made up of 14 amino acids. Germline values: CDR1 MNHEY, CDR2 SVGAGI. V lost 0 bases and J 3 bases, leaving 6 bases between the germline ends. The CDR3 sequence is CASSYSDSYNEQFF. For the CDR3, the DNA is TGTGCCAGCAGTTACTCTGACAGCTACAATGAGCAGTTCTTC.

This clone was detected a few times. The rearrangement uses TRBV30 and TRBJ1-2, with 8 nucleotides matching TRBD1. The CDR3 contains 11 residues. Germline CDR1 GTSNPN, CDR2 SVGIG (reference sequence). Trimming took 7 bases from V and 7 from J; bases not matched to a gene: 5. This chain's CDR3 is CASDRGVGYTF. The CDR3 bases are TGTGCCTCAGACAGGGGCGTTGGCTACACCTTC.

The chain links TRBV5-1 to TRBJ2-1; 9 bases fit TRBD2. V shed 2 bases and J 4 bases; nucleotides not matched to a gene: 10. The CDR3 covers 17 residues. The germline CDR1 and CDR2 sequences are SGHRS and YFSETQ. The CDR3 DNA reads as TGCGCCAGCAGCTTACTCTTATTAGCGGGGGAATACAATGAGCAGTTCTTC. It specifies CASSLLLLAGEYNEQFF.

This chain uses TRBV7-9 with TRBJ1-5, with 8 bases fitting TRBD1. The V and J ends lost 3 bases and 6 bases, in that order; junction bases with no gene match: 7. The length of the CDR3 is 15 residues. Per the germline V gene, CDR1 is SEHNR and CDR2 is FQNEAQ (reference sequence). The CDR3 loop reads CASSFTGGRSQPQHF. In nucleotides, the CDR3 is TGTGCCAGCAGCTTCACAGGGGGTCGTAGTCAGCCCCAGCATTTT.

This clone appeared a single time. V and J are TRBV28 and TRBJ2-7; TRBD1 matches at 9 bases. The CDR3 is 15 amino acids. Germline CDR1 is MDHEN and CDR2 is SYDVKM. The junction had 9 bases not matched to a gene; V was cut back by 7 bases and J by 2 bases. CDR3 coding DNA: TGTGCCAGCAACGGTTCGGGACAGGGTGCCTACGAGCAGTACTTC. Protein product: CASNGSGQGAYEQYF.

In DNA, the CDR3 is TGTGCCTCGGGACAGGGGGCGCATAGGAACACTGAAGCTTTCTTT. Translated, it gives CASGQGAHRNTEAFF. The chain employs TRBV30 and TRBJ1-1; 12 bases align to TRBD1. From germline, CDR1 is GTSNPN and CDR2 SVGIG (reference sequence). The CDR3 consists of 15 residues. V was pared by 7 bases and J by 1 base, with 7 bases of the junction left unmatched.

This clone turned up a few times. J is TRBJ2-2 and V is TRBV7-2; 9 bases line up with TRBD1. V gave up 5 bases and J gave up 4 bases; unmatched junction bases: 5. CDR1 is SGHTA and CDR2 is FQGNSA in the germline V gene. The CDR3 spans 15 residues. CDR3 bases: TGTGCCAGCAGCCGACAGGGGGAGGGCACCGGGGAGCTGTTTTTT. This gives the protein CASSRQGEGTGELFF.

V is TRBV6-6 and J is TRBJ2-3, with 9 bases lining up with TRBD2. The CDR3 consists of 14 residues. J gave up 4 bases and V 7 bases, and 6 bases lay outside the gene matches. Germline loops: CDR1 MNHNY, CDR2 SVGAGI (reference sequence). The DNA for the CDR3 is TGTGCCAGCAAGGCGCGGGGGGGCGCAGATACGCAGTATTTT. Translated: CASKARGGADTQYF.